These T cell receptor beta chains were read from a single sample in a study of CD8 T cells in Susac syndrome. TCRdb re-called the immunoSEQ multiplex PCR reads with MiXCR, one entry per CDR3 protein. The sample has 150,000 to 200,000 distinct CDR3 sequences, over 90% seen once; the top ten hold around 0.085%. Sequencing used CD4+ T cells from PBMCs. These receptors originate from a human donor with multiple sclerosis. CDR3s include the opening cysteine and the closing phenylalanine or tryptophan. Each record gives: CDR3 protein, CDR3 DNA, clone size, J gene, D gene, V gene. A D gene is named only where the DNA matches it firmly. The size entry is marked missing in some rows and otherwise reads once, few, many or a size class.

CAWSATVNTEAFF,TGTGCCTGGAGTGCGACGGTGAACACTGAAGCTTTCTTT,-,TRBJ1-1,-,TRBV30
CASSQGGRGNYGYTF,TGTGCCAGCTCCCAGGGTGGCAGGGGAAACTATGGCTACACCTTC,-,TRBJ1-2,-,TRBV18
CASSEGGSSYNSPLHF,TGTGCCAGCAGTGAAGGGGGGAGCTCCTATAATTCACCCCTCCACTTT,-,TRBJ1-6,-,TRBV2
CASSTGTANQPQHF,TGCGCCAGCAGCACAGGGACCGCCAACCAGCCCCAGCATTTT,once,TRBJ1-5,-,TRBV5-1
CASSPWGALDNEQFF,TGTGCCAGCTCACCGTGGGGGGCGCTTGATAATGAGCAGTTCTTC,-,TRBJ2-1,-,TRBV18
CASSLGASGYNEQFF,TGTGCCAGCAGCTTAGGGGCTAGCGGGTACAATGAGCAGTTCTTC,-,TRBJ2-1,TRBD2,TRBV7-9
CASSPYSGKINEQYF,TGTGCCAGCAGCCCCTACTCAGGGAAGATAAACGAGCAGTACTTC,-,TRBJ2-7,-,TRBV12-3/TRBV12-4
CASSSGRTETQYF,TGTGCCAGCAGCTCGGGGAGGACGGAGACCCAGTACTTC,-,TRBJ2-5,-,TRBV7-8
CASSVQYEQYF,TGTGCCAGCAGTGTACAGTACGAGCAGTACTTC,-,TRBJ2-7,-,TRBV2
CASSYREGFREQFF,TGTGCCAGCAGTTACCGGGAGGGATTCAGGGAGCAGTTCTTC,once,TRBJ2-1,TRBD2,TRBV6-5
CSSRSGTTYEQYF,TGCAGTTCCAGATCCGGGACTACCTACGAGCAGTACTTC,few,TRBJ2-7,TRBD2,TRBV20-1
CASSASGTGVGYGYTF,TGTGCCAGCAGCGCATCCGGGACAGGGGTCGGCTATGGCTACACCTTC,-,TRBJ1-2,TRBD1,TRBV2
CSVSGQVRYEQYF,TGCAGCGTTTCGGGACAGGTTCGATACGAGCAGTACTTC,-,TRBJ2-7,TRBD1,TRBV29-1
CASSLQSSGSETQYF,TGTGCCAGCAGCCTACAATCTAGCGGGAGTGAGACCCAGTACTTC,-,TRBJ2-5,TRBD2,TRBV11-2
CASTGLGWYNEQFF,TGTGCCAGCACTGGACTAGGATGGTACAATGAGCAGTTCTTC,-,TRBJ2-1,TRBD2,TRBV2
CASSRVTQPQHF,TGTGCCAGCAGTAGGGTTACTCAGCCCCAGCATTTT,-,TRBJ1-5,-,TRBV2
CASSYGQGALQPQHF,TGCGCCAGCAGCTACGGACAGGGGGCTCTTCAGCCCCAGCATTTT,-,TRBJ1-5,TRBD1,TRBV4-1
CRLPVQGGTDTQYF,TGCAGACTCCCCGTACAGGGAGGCACAGATACGCAGTATTTT,-,TRBJ2-3,-,TRBV20-1
CASSQVPNTEAFF,TGTGCCAGCAGCCAGGTCCCCAACACTGAAGCTTTCTTT,few,TRBJ1-1,-,TRBV3-1
CATSAAGTETQYF,TGTGCCACCAGTGCAGCAGGGACAGAGACCCAGTACTTC,-,TRBJ2-5,-,TRBV24-1
CASSDVSSYNSPLHF,TGTGCCAGCAGCGACGTGAGCTCCTATAATTCACCCCTCCACTTT,few,TRBJ1-6,-,TRBV25-1
CASSYRSEQFF,TGTGCCAGCAGTTATCGGAGTGAGCAGTTCTTC,-,TRBJ2-1,-,TRBV27
CAIGVGGNQPQHF,TGTGCCATCGGTGTGGGAGGCAATCAGCCCCAGCATTTT,-,TRBJ1-5,-,TRBV10-3
CASSSGQNQPQHF,TGCGCCAGCAGCTCTGGACAGAATCAGCCCCAGCATTTT,-,TRBJ1-5,-,TRBV5-1
CASSVDGTGSWGEKLFF,TGTGCCAGCAGCGTAGACGGGACAGGGTCTTGGGGGGAAAAACTGTTTTTT,-,TRBJ1-4,TRBD1,TRBV9
CSAGGTSEQFF,TGCAGTGCTGGGGGGACTAGCGAGCAGTTCTTC,-,TRBJ2-1,TRBD2,TRBV20-1
CASSQSTTGGYEQYF,TGCGCCAGCAGCCAATCGACAACAGGTGGATACGAGCAGTACTTC,-,TRBJ2-7,-,TRBV4-1
CASSYSRTSGSSYEQYF,TGTGCCAGCAGTTACTCCCGGACTAGCGGGAGCTCCTACGAGCAGTACTTC,-,TRBJ2-7,TRBD2,TRBV6-2/TRBV6-3
CASTASGYTDTQYF,TGCGCCAGCACGGCGAGCGGATACACAGATACGCAGTATTTT,-,TRBJ2-3,-,TRBV10-2
CSAPALGSYGYTF,TGCAGTGCCCCCGCCCTGGGCAGCTATGGCTACACCTTC,-,TRBJ1-2,-,TRBV20-1
CASSRTGRGTEAFF,TGTGCCAGCAGCAGGACAGGGCGGGGCACTGAAGCTTTCTTT,-,TRBJ1-1,TRBD1,TRBV3-1